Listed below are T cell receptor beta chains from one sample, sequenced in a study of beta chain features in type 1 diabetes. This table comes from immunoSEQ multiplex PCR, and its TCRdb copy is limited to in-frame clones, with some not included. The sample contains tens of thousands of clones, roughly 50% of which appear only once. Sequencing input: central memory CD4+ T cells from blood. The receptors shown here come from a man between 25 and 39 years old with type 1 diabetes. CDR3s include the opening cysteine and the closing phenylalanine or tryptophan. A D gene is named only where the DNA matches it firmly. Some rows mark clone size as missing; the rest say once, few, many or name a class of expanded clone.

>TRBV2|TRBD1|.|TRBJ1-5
TGTGCCAGCGGGGGGACAGGCCCTCAGCCCCAGCATTTT
CASGGTGPQPQHF
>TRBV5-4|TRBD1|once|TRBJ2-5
TGTGCCAGCAGCTTGGGGGGGACAGGGGGCGGAGAGACCCAGTACTTC
CASSLGGTGGGETQYF
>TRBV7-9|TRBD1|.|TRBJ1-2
TGTGCCAGCAGCCCTAGGGACAGGGGGCGAGGCTACACCTTC
CASSPRDRGRGYTF
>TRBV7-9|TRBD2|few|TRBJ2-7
TGTGCCAGCAGCCGGAGCGGGGGGGCCGAGGAGCAGTACTTC
CASSRSGGAEEQYF
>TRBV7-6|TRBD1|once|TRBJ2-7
TGTGCCAGCAGCTTGACAGGGGGGGGTTTAGACGAGCAGTACTTC
CASSLTGGGLDEQYF
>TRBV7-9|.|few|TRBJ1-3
TGTGCCAGCAGCTTGGGGAACGGACACAACTCTGGAAACACCATATATTTT
CASSLGNGHNSGNTIYF
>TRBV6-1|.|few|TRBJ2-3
TGTGCCAGCAGGAGGGACATCGCAGATACGCAGTATTTT
CASRRDIADTQYF
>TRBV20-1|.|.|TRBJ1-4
TGCAGTGCTGGGAGAAATGAAAAACTGTTTTTT
CSAGRNEKLFF
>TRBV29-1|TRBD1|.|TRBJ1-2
TGCAGCGTTGAAGGACAGGGGATCTATGGCTACACCTTC
CSVEGQGIYGYTF
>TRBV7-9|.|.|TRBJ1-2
TGTGCCAGCAGCTTAGACTCTTCTGGCTACACCTTC
CASSLDSSGYTF